One and the same sample provided the 9 T cell receptor beta chains below, sequenced in a study of Graves' ophthalmopathy and Graves' hyperthyroidism. CDR3 regions of TCR beta were amplified from RNA transcripts. First-round RT-PCR with HTBI primers preceded a second-round multiplex PCR. MiXCR, run by TCRdb on the multiplex PCR reads, gives a single entry per CDR3 protein. The data contain approximately 640,000 distinct CDR3 sequences, more than 40% of them singletons. The sequenced sample was peripheral blood. These receptors were obtained from an adult man with Graves' ophthalmopathy.

The table lists this clonotype with many counts. The chain couples TRBV7-6 to TRBJ1-4, with D possibly matching TRBD1 (5 bases). Germline lookup yields CDR1 SGHVS and CDR2 FNYEAQ. Trimming took 3 bases from V and 7 from J, leaving 21 bases between them. The CDR3 consists of 17 residues. CDR3 sequence: CASSLGVRGGIGEKLFF. The CDR3 DNA reads as TGTGCCAGCAGCTTGGGGGTCCGGGGAGGCATTGGTGAAAAACTGTTTTTT.

This clonotype was seen ten or more times. The chain has TRBV10-3 and TRBJ1-1; a possible D gene is TRBD1 (5 bases). V was clipped by 4 bases and J by 3 bases, with 12 bases between them. The CDR3 has 14 residues. The germline V gene encodes CDR1 ENHRY and CDR2 SYGVKD. The CDR3, as DNA: TGTGCCATCAGTGGTGGGGGAGGAGACACTGAAGCTTTCTTT. Translating gives CAISGGGGDTEAFF.

This clonotype was seen once. This may come from a read error, since a much larger clone is one base off. Since no conserved phenylalanine or tryptophan closes the CDR3, a read error is the likely cause. The V gene is TRBV20-1, the J gene TRBJ2-7; D perhaps matches TRBD2 (5 bases). The germline gives CDR1 DFQATT, CDR2 SNEGSKA (reference sequence). The CDR3 has 13 residues. V lost 7 bases, J lost 3 bases, and 16 bases lay in between. The CDR3 loop is CSVPGTRDYEQYL. CDR3 DNA: TGCAGTGTCCCGGGAACCAGAGACTACGAGCAGTACCTC.

Notes on this clonotype: A read error is possible here, since a much larger clone lies one base away. The rearrangement links TRBV19 to TRBJ2-7; no reliable D call. The germline gives CDR1 LNHDA, CDR2 SQIVND (reference sequence). V lost 9 bases and J lost 3, with 15 bases in between. This CDR3 has 13 residues. CDR3 residues: CASGLEQDYEQYF. CDR3 DNA sequence: TGTGCCAGCGGCTTGGAGCAGGACTACGAGCAGTACTTC.

This clonotype has ten or more counts. In DNA form, the CDR3 reads TGTGCCAGCAGTTTTTCGGGGTCTGGAAACACCATATATTTT. This translates into CASSFSGSGNTIYF. J is TRBJ1-3 and V is TRBV12-3 or TRBV12-4; no clear D gene. The CDR3 length is 14 residues. V lost 3 bases, J lost 1 base, and 7 bases lay in between.

This clonotype was recorded many times. The rearrangement joins TRBV2 to TRBJ1-2, with D possibly TRBD1 on 5 matching bases. Germline V gene lookup returns CDR1 SNHLY and CDR2 FYNNEI. The CDR3 has 16 amino acids. Deletions cut 7 bases from V and 1 base from J, with 19 bases between. Here the CDR3 DNA reads TGTGCCAGCATTGGAGGGGTTCCTTCCTTTAACTATGGCTACACCTTC. Amino acid sequence: CASIGGVPSFNYGYTF.

This chain connects TRBV2 to TRBJ1-6; maybe TRBD1 (6 bases). Trimming stripped 8 bases from V and 9 bases from J, with 17 bases between. Per germline, CDR1 SNHLY and CDR2 FYNNEI. This CDR3 comprises 14 residues. The CDR3 DNA sequence: TGTGCCAGCTCGACCGGGACATTTGGTTCACCCCTCCACTTT. Amino acid sequence: CASSTGTFGSPLHF.

V usage is TRBV5-1 and J usage is TRBJ2-7; D may be TRBD1 or TRBD2 (5 bases each). The CDR3 totals 15 residues. V lost 4 bases, J lost 7 bases, and 21 bases lay in between. CDR1 and CDR2 from the germline V gene are SGHRS and YFSETQ. CDR3 sequence (DNA): TGCGCCAGCAGCGTGCAGGGATGGGGGACCGGGGAGCAGTACTTC. Protein sequence: CASSVQGWGTGEQYF.

This clonotype has a handful of counts. The gene calls are TRBV24-1 and TRBJ2-3, with D tentatively TRBD2 (5 bases). V shed 3 bases and J shed 0 bases, with 12 bases lying between them. Looked up from germline, CDR1 is KGHDR and CDR2 is SFDVKD. The CDR3 has 16 amino acids. Here the CDR3 DNA reads TGTGCCACCAGTGATGATCCAAGCGGCAGCACAGATACGCAGTATTTT. As protein: CATSDDPSGSTDTQYF.